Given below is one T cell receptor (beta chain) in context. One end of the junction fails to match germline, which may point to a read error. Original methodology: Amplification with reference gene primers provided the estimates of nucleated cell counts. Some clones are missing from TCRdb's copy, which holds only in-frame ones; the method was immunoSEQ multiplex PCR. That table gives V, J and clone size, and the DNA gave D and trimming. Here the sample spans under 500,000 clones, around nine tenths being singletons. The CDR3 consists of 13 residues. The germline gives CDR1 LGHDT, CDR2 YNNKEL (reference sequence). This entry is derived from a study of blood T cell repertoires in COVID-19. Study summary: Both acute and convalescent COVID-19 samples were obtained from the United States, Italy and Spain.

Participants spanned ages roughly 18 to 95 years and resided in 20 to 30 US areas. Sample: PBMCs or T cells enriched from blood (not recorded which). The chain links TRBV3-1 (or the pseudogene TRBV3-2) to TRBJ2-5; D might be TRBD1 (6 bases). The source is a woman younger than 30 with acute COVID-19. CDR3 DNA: TGTGCCAGCAGCAAACAGGGCCAAGGGACCCAGTACTTC. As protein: CASSKQGQGTQYF.